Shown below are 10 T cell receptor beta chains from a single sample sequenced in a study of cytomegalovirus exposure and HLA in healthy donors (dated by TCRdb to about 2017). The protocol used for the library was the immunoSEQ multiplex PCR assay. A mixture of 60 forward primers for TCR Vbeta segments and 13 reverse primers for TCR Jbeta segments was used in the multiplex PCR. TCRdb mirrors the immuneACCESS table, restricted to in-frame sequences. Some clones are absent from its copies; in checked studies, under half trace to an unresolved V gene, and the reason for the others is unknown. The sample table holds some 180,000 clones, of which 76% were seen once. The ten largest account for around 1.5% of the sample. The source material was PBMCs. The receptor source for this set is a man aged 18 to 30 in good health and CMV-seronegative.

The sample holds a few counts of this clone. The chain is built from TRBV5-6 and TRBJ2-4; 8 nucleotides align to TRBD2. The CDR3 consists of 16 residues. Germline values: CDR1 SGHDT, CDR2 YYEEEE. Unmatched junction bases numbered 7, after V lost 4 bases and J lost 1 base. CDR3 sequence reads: CASSPPGRVAKNIQYF. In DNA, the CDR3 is TGTGCCAGCAGCCCTCCCGGGAGGGTTGCCAAAAACATTCAGTACTTC.

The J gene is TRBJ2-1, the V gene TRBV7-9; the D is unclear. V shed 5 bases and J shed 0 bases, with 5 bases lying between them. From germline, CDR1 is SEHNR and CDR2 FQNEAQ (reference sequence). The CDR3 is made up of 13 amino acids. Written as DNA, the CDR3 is TGTGCCAGCAGCACGAGCTCCTACAATGAGCAGTTCTTC. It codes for CASSTSSYNEQFF.

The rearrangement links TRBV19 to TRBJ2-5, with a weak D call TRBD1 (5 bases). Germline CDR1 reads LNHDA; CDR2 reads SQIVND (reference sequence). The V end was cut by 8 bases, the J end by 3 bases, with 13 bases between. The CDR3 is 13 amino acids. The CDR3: CASDETAKETQYF. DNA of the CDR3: TGTGCCAGTGATGAGACAGCCAAAGAGACCCAGTACTTC.

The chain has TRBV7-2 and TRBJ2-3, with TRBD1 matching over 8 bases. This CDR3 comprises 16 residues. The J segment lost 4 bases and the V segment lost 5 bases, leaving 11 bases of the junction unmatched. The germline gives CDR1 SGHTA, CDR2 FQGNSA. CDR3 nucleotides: TGTGCCAGCAGCCCTCCCGGGACAGGACGGCCAGATACGCAGTATTTT. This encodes CASSPPGTGRPDTQYF.

The CDR3 DNA is TGTGCCAGCAGTGGATGGAGTGGAAGTAGTAGCAATCAGCCCCAGCATTTT. Protein product: CASSGWSGSSSNQPQHF. The rearrangement links TRBV6-1 to TRBJ1-5; D unresolved. The ends were cut back, 4 bases at V and 0 bases at J, with 16 bases in the middle. CDR3 size: 17 residues. The V gene's germline CDR1 is MNHNS and CDR2 SASEGT.

CDR3 coding DNA: TGTGCCAGCAGCGTGAAAGACAGGGGGCGAACTGAAGCTTTCTTT. This translates into CASSVKDRGRTEAFF. The chain combines TRBV9 with TRBJ1-1; 10 bases are shared with TRBD1. Germline V CDR1 and CDR2: SGDLS, YYNGEE. V lost 2 bases, J lost 5 bases, and 6 bases stayed unmatched. The CDR3 contains 15 residues.

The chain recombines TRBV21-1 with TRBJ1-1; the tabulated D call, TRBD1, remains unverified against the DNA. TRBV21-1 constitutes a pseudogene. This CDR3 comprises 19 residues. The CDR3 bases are TGTGCCAGCAGCATCAAAGTGGCTCTCCCGACAGACCCGAACACTGAAGCTTTCTTT. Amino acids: CASSIKVALPTDPNTEAFF.

CDR3 sequence: CASSLGGRAREQYF. CDR3 DNA sequence: TGTGCCAGCAGCTTAGGAGGGCGGGCTAGGGAGCAGTACTTC. The rearrangement links TRBV7-2 to TRBJ2-7, with D maybe TRBD2 (5 bases). V lost 1 base, J lost 7 bases, and 14 bases lay in between. The CDR3 extends over 14 amino acids. The germline CDR1 and CDR2 sequences are SGHTA and FQGNSA.

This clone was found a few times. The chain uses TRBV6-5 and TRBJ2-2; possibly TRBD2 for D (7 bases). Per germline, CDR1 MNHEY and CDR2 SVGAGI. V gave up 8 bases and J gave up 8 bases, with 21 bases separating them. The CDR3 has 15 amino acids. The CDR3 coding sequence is TGTGCCAGCCGGGGAGGGGGGGGTCCGGAGGGGGAGCTGTTTTTT. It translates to CASRGGGGPEGELFF.

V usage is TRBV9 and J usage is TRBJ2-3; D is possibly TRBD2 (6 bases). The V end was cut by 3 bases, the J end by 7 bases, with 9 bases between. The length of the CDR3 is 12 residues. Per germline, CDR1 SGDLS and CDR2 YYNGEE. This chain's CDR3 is CASSGAGHTQYF. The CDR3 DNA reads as TGTGCCAGCAGCGGAGCGGGTCATACGCAGTATTTT.